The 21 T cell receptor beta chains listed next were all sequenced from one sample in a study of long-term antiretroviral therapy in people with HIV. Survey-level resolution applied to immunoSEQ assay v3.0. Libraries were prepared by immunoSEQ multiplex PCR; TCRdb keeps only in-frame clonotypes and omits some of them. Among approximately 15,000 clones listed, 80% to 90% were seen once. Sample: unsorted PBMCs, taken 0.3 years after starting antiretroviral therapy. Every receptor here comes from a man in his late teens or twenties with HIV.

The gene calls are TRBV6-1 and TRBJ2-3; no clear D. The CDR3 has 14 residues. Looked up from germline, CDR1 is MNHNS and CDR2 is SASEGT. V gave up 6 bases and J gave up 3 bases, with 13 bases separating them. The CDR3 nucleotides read TGTGCCAGCAGGGCGGCGGTCCTTACAGATACGCAGTATTTT. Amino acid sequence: CASRAAVLTDTQYF.

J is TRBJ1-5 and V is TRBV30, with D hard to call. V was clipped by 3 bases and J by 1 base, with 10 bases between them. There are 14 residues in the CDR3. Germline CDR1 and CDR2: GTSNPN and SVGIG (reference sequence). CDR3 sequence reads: CAWSPLASNQPQHF. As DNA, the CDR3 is TGTGCCTGGAGCCCTTTGGCAAGCAATCAGCCCCAGCATTTT.

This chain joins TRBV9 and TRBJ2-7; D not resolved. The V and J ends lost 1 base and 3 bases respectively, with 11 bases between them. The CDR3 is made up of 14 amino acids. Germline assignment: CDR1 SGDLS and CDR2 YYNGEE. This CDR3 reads CASSVSPAHYEQYF. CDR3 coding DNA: TGTGCCAGCAGCGTATCTCCCGCCCACTACGAGCAGTACTTC. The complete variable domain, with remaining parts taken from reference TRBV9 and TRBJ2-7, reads DSGVTQTPKHLITATGQRVTLRCSPRSGDLSVYWYQQSLDQGLQFLIQYYNGEERAKGNILERFSAQQFPDLHSELNLSSLELGDSALYFCASSVSPAHYEQYFGPGTRLTVT.

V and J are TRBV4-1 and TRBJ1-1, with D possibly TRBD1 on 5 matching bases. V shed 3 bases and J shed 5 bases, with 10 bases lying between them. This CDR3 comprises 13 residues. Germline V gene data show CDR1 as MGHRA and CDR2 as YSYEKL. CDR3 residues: CASSQGRGTEAFF. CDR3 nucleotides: TGCGCCAGCAGCCAGGGGCGTGGAACTGAAGCTTTCTTT.

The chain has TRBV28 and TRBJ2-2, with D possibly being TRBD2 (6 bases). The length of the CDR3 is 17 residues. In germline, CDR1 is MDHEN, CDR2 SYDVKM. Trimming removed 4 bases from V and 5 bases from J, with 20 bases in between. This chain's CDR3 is CASSSRGGGHRTGELFF. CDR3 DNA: TGTGCCAGCAGTTCCCGGGGAGGCGGGCATCGGACCGGGGAGCTGTTTTTT.

The chain's CDR3 is CASTLAGTEAFF. The CDR3 DNA sequence: TGTGCCAGCACTCTCGCCGGCACTGAAGCTTTCTTT. The V gene is TRBV2, the J gene TRBJ1-1; the D is unclear. V was trimmed by 7 bases and J by 4 bases, leaving 10 bases between them. CDR1 and CDR2 from the germline V gene are SNHLY and FYNNEI. CDR3 length equals 12 residues.

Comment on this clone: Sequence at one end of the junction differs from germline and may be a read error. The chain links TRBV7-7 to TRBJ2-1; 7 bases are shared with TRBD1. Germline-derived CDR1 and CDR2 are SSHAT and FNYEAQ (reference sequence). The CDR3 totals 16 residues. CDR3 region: CASSPWDRQAYNEQFF. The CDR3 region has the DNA TGTGCTAGCAGCCCCTGGGACAGACAGGCCTACAATGAGCAGTTCTTC.

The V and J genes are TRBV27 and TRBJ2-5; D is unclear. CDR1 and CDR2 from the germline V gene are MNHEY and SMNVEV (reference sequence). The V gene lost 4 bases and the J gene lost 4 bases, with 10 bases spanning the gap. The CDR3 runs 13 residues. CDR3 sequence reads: CASSSPLRETQYF. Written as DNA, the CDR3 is TGTGCCAGCAGTTCCCCTCTCCGAGAGACCCAGTACTTC.

In nucleotides, the CDR3 is TGTGCCTGGAGTGTACACGGTTTGGGCAATCAGCCCCAGCATTTT. This translates into CAWSVHGLGNQPQHF. The chain has TRBV30 and TRBJ1-5; D call uncertain. The V end was cut by 0 bases, the J end by 2 bases, with 11 bases between. This CDR3 is 15 amino acids long. Germline CDR1 and CDR2: GTSNPN and SVGIG (reference sequence).

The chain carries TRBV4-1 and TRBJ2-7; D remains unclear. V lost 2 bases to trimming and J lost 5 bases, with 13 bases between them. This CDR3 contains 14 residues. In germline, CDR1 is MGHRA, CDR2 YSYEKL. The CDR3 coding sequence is TGCGCCAGCAGCCAACTCCGTACGGCGGACGAGCAGTACTTC. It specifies CASSQLRTADEQYF.

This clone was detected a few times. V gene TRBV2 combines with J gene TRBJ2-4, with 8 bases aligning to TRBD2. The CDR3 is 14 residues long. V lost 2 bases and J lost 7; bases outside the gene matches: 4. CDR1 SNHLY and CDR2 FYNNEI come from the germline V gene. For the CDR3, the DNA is TGTGCCAGCAGTGAAACGGGGGGGCCTAACATTCAGTACTTC. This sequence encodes CASSETGGPNIQYF.

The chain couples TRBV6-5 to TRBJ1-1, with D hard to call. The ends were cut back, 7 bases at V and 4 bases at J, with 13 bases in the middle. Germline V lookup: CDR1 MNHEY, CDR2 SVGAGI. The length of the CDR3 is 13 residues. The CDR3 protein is CASTSNSATEAFF. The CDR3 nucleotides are TGTGCCAGCACGTCCAACAGTGCCACTGAAGCTTTCTTT.

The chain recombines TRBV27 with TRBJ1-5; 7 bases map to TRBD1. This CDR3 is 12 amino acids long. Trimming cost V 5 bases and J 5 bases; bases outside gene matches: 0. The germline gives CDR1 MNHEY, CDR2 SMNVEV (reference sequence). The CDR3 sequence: CASSQGDQPQHF. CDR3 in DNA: TGTGCCAGCAGTCAGGGGGATCAGCCCCAGCATTTT.

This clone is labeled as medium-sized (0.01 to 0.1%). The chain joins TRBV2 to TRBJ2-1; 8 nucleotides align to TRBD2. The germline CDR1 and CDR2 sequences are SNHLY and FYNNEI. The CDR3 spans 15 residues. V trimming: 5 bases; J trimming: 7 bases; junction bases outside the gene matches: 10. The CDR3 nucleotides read TGTGCCAGCAGTTCCTTTAGCGGGGTCGAGAATGAGCAGTTCTTC. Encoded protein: CASSSFSGVENEQFF.

CDR3 residues: CASSLGAPVSEKLFF. CDR3 nucleotide sequence: TGTGCCAGCAGCTTAGGGGCGCCAGTTAGTGAAAAACTGTTTTTT. The J gene is TRBJ1-4, the V gene TRBV11-2, with unresolved D. Germline V lookup: CDR1 SGHAT, CDR2 FQNNGV. This CDR3 has 15 residues. V was cut by 1 base and J by 7 bases, with 13 bases left in between.

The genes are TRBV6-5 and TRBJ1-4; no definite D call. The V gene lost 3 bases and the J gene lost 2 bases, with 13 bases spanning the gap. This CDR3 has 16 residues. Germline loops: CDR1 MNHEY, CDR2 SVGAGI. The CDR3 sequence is CASSYQVRETNEKLFF. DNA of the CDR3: TGTGCCAGCAGTTATCAGGTCCGGGAGACTAATGAAAAACTGTTTTTT.

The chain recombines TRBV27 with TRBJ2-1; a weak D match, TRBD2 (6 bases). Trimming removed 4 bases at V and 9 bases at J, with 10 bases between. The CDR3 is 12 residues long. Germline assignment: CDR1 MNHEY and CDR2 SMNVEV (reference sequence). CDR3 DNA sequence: TGTGCCAGCAGTTACCGGGAGTCTGAGCAGTTCTTC. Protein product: CASSYRESEQFF.

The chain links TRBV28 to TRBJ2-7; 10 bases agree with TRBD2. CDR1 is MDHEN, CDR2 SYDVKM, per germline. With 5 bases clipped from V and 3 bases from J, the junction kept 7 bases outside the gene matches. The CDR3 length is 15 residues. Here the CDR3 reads CASSGGTSADYEQYV. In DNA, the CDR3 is TGTGCCAGCAGTGGGGGGACTAGCGCCGACTACGAGCAGTACGTC.

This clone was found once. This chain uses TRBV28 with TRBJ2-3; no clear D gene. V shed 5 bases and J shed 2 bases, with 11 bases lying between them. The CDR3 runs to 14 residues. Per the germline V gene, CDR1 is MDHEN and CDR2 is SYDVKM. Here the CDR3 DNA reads TGTGCCAGCAGTGGTCACGGTACCACAGATACGCAGTATTTT. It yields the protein CASSGHGTTDTQYF.

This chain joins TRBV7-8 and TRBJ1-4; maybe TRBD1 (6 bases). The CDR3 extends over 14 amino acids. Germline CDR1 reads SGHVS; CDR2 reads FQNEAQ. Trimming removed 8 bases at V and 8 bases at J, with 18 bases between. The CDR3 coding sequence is TGTGCCAGCTCAACGTACAGGGAAGTCGAAAAACTGTTTTTT. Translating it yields CASSTYREVEKLFF.

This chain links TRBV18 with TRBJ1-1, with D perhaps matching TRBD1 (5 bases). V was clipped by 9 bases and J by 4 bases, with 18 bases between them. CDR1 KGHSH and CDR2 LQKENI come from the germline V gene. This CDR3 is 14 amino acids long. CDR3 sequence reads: CASTRTARGTEAFF. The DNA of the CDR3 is TGTGCCAGTACCCGGACGGCAAGGGGCACTGAAGCTTTCTTT.